This T cell receptor (beta chain) was found in a study of T cells after yellow fever vaccination. V lost 6 bases and J 0 bases, leaving 18 bases between the germline ends. The CDR3 totals 16 residues. CDR1 is DFQATT and CDR2 is SNEGSKA in the germline V gene (reference sequence). Conversion of TCR transcripts into cDNA relied on 5'RACE template switching, which added a universal primer site and UMIs. TCRdb passed the 5' RACE reads through MiXCR, listing each CDR3 protein once. The sample has fewer than 400,000 distinct CDR3 sequences, about 10% seen once. This TCR was sampled from a man aged 18 to 29 who received the YFV17D yellow fever vaccine. This chain connects TRBV20-1 to TRBJ1-5; D may be TRBD1 (5 bases). Material: CD4+ T cells sorted from PBMCs, obtained 45 days after the yellow fever booster vaccination. CDR3 sequence reads: CSARAQRGYSNQPQHF. The CDR3 nucleotides read TGCAGTGCCCGGGCGCAGAGGGGTTATAGCAATCAGCCCCAGCATTTT.